These T cell receptor beta chains were read from a single sample in a study of CD8 T cells in ankylosing spondylitis. TCRdb recomputed calls from the 5' RACE reads with MiXCR, one row per CDR3 protein. The sample gives 130,000 or so distinct CDR3 sequences, approximately 6.8% of which show up once; approximately 12% is in the top ten. Sequenced material: blood, either unsorted or a sorted T cell fraction (not recorded which). Every receptor here comes from a male donor with ankylosing spondylitis or in good health (not recorded which). CDR3s include the opening cysteine and the closing phenylalanine or tryptophan. D genes are given only for firm matches. The size entry is marked missing in some rows and otherwise reads once, few, many or a size class.

V	D	J	size	DNA	CDR3
TRBV11-2	TRBD2	TRBJ2-1	many	TGTGCCAGCAGCTCTGTACTAGCGGGGGGCAATGAGCAGTTCTTC	CASSSVLAGGNEQFF
TRBV2	NA	TRBJ2-7	many	TGTGCCAGCAGTGAAGGGGCGGTCCTGCCCGCCGAGCAGTACTTC	CASSEGAVLPAEQYF
TRBV11-1	NA	TRBJ2-3	many	TGTGCCAGCAGCCCCCGGGACTCCATCGATACGCAGTATTTT	CASSPRDSIDTQYF
TRBV28	NA	TRBJ2-7	NA	TGTGCGGTACAGGAGGGCTTTAATTCCTACGAGCAGTACTTC	CAVQEGFNSYEQYF
TRBV6-1	TRBD1	TRBJ2-5	many	TGTGCCAGCAGTCAGGACAGGGCCCAAGAGACCCAGTACTTC	CASSQDRAQETQYF
TRBV20-1	TRBD1	TRBJ2-7	many	TGCAGTGCTAGACCTTCCGGGACAGGTATCCTCGAGCAGTACTTC	CSARPSGTGILEQYF
TRBV12-3/TRBV12-4	NA	TRBJ1-1	many	TGTGCCAGCAGTGTCGGGACAAAGAACACTGAAGCTTTCTTT	CASSVGTKNTEAFF
TRBV7-9	TRBD1	TRBJ1-2	many	TGTGCCAGCAGCTTATCCCGGTCAGGGGGGCCATATGGCTACACCTTC	CASSLSRSGGPYGYTF
TRBV5-1	TRBD2	TRBJ2-7	many	TGCGCCAGCAGCTCTCACGGGACTAGCGACTCCTACGAGCAGTACTTC	CASSSHGTSDSYEQYF
TRBV3-1	NA	TRBJ2-5	many	TGTGCCAGCAGTTCTACCCCTCAGGAGACCCAGTACTTC	CASSSTPQETQYF
TRBV7-9	NA	TRBJ2-2	many	TGTGCCAGCAGCCCTCCCGGGACAATGAACACCGGGGAGCTGTTTTTT	CASSPPGTMNTGELFF
TRBV5-1	TRBD1	TRBJ2-1	many	TGCGCCAGCAGCTCAGGACAGGGGTACAATGAGCAGTTCTTC	CASSSGQGYNEQFF
TRBV29-1	NA	TRBJ2-1	many	TGCAGCGTTGGACAGGCGATTGGGAATGAGCAGTTCTTC	CSVGQAIGNEQFF
TRBV20-1	NA	TRBJ1-1	NA	TGCAGTGCTAGATCCGGAGAGGGAGGGGCCACTGAAGCTTTCTTT	CSARSGEGGATEAFF
TRBV23-1	NA	TRBJ1-1	many	TGCGCCAGCAGCCCCCCAAGACGGGGGACTGAAGCTTTCTTT	CASSPPRRGTEAFF
TRBV6-5	TRBD1	TRBJ1-1	many	TGTGCCAGCAGTTACTCCCACAGGGGTTTGTTTGAGGCTTTCTTT	CASSYSHRGLFEAFF
TRBV29-1	TRBD1	TRBJ2-7	many	TGCAGCGTCAGTCGACAGGGGGCGGACGACGAGCAGTACTTC	CSVSRQGADDEQYF
TRBV4-2	TRBD2	TRBJ2-3	many	TGTGCCAGCAGCCAAGGAGCTAGCGGGGCTAGCACAGATACGCAGTATTTT	CASSQGASGASTDTQYF
TRBV12-3/TRBV12-4	TRBD1	TRBJ2-5	many	TGTGCCAGCAGTTTATCCGGGACAGGGGAATCCGAGACCCAGTACTTC	CASSLSGTGESETQYF
TRBV9	NA	TRBJ2-2	many	TGTGCCAGCAGCGTCTGGCGGGCCGGGGAGCTGTTTTTT	CASSVWRAGELFF
TRBV7-6	TRBD2	TRBJ2-1	NA	TGTGCCAGCAGCTTAGTTTCGCCGGGAGGGAACAATGAGCAGTTCTTC	CASSLVSPGGNNEQFF
TRBV29-1	NA	TRBJ2-2	many	TGCAGCGTTGACGTAGGGACCGGGGAGCTGTTTTTT	CSVDVGTGELFF
TRBV7-2	TRBD1	TRBJ2-7	many	TGTGCCAGCAGCTCTTGGGGGGACAGGAGGGAGTACGAGCAGTACTTC	CASSSWGDRREYEQYF
TRBV12-5	NA	TRBJ2-2	many	TGTGCTAGTGGTGGAGACAGTACCGGGGAGCTGTTTTTT	CASGGDSTGELFF
TRBV7-6	TRBD2	TRBJ2-5	NA	TGTGCCAGCAGCTTTGGGAGCGGGACTACTGGGGAGACCCAGTACTTC	CASSFGSGTTGETQYF
TRBV20-1	NA	TRBJ2-7	many	TGCAGTGCTAGGGGGTTGGGGGGAGACACCTACGAGCAGTACTTC	CSARGLGGDTYEQYF
TRBV30	TRBD1	TRBJ1-2	NA	TGTGTTTCCCTCGACAGGGTGTGGTATGGCTACACCTTC	CVSLDRVWYGYTF
TRBV5-6	NA	TRBJ2-3	many	TGTGCCAGCAGCAAAAAGGTGGCGGTCACAGATACGCAGTATTTT	CASSKKVAVTDTQYF
TRBV18	NA	TRBJ1-1	NA	TGTGCCAGCTCACCAGGGCGGGGGAGACTCGGAGCTTTCTTT	CASSPGRGRLGAFF
TRBV29-1	TRBD2	TRBJ2-5	few	TGCAGCGTTGACTCTAGCGGGCAAGAGACCCAGTACTTC	CSVDSSGQETQYF
TRBV30	NA	TRBJ2-3	NA	TGTGCCTGGAGTGGCGGCTCTAGCACAGATACGCAGTATTTT	CAWSGGSSTDTQYF
TRBV20-1	NA	TRBJ2-5	many	TGCAGTGCTTTTTGGCCGATACAAGAGACCCAGTACTTC	CSAFWPIQETQYF
TRBV20-1	NA	TRBJ1-1	few	TGCAGTGCTAGAGTACAGGGTTCTTCCACTGAAGCTTTCTTT	CSARVQGSSTEAFF
TRBV29-1	NA	TRBJ1-1	many	TGCAGCGTTGAAGAGGCAGGGCCTGAAGCTTTCTTT	CSVEEAGPEAFF
TRBV12-3/TRBV12-4	NA	TRBJ2-5	many	TGTGCCAGCAGTCCCCAACAAGAGACCCAGTACTTC	CASSPQQETQYF
TRBV7-2	NA	TRBJ2-2	many	TGTGCCAGCAGCTTAATATCTAGCCAACCCGGGGAGCTGTTTTTT	CASSLISSQPGELFF
TRBV25-1	TRBD1	TRBJ2-7	many	TGTGCCAGCAGTCGATCCGGGACAGGAGTAGGGGAGCAGTACTTC	CASSRSGTGVGEQYF
TRBV7-9	NA	TRBJ2-3	few	TGTGCCAGCCGGAGGGACGCCAGCACAGATACGCAGTATTTT	CASRRDASTDTQYF
TRBV5-1	NA	TRBJ2-7	many	TGCGCCAGCAGCTACCGACTAGACGGCGACGAGCAGTACTTC	CASSYRLDGDEQYF
TRBV20-1	NA	TRBJ2-1	many	TGCAGTGCCCGCCCCGGTAGTTTAGACAATGAGCAGTTCTTC	CSARPGSLDNEQFF
TRBV3-1	NA	TRBJ2-5	many	TGTGCCAGCAGCCCTACACGAGAGACCCAGTACTTC	CASSPTRETQYF
TRBV11-2	NA	TRBJ2-2	many	TGTGCCAGCTACGCCGGGGAGCTGTTTTTT	CASYAGELFF
TRBV25-1	NA	TRBJ1-6	many	TGTGCCAGCATGGGTGACGTCTCCTATAATTCACCCCTCCACTTT	CASMGDVSYNSPLHF
TRBV4-1	TRBD1	TRBJ1-2	NA	TGCGCCAGCAGCCAAACCCGAACTAGGGGGCCTAACTATGGCTACACCTTC	CASSQTRTRGPNYGYTF
TRBV6-5	NA	TRBJ1-2	many	TGTGCCAGCAGTTACTCAATCCAGGAGAACTATGGCTACACCTTC	CASSYSIQENYGYTF
TRBV12-3/TRBV12-4	TRBD2	TRBJ2-1	many	TGTGCCAGCAGGCAGGGACTAGCGGCGAACAATGAGCAGTTCTTC	CASRQGLAANNEQFF
TRBV4-1	NA	TRBJ2-2	many	TGCGCCAGCAGCCACCTATCCGGGGAGCTGTTTTTT	CASSHLSGELFF
TRBV19	NA	TRBJ1-5	NA	TGTGCCAGTAGTATCAACGAGTATCAGCCCCAGCATTTT	CASSINEYQPQHF
TRBV14	TRBD1	TRBJ1-2	many	TGTGCCAGCAGCCATCGGACAGGGGACACTAACTATGGCTACACCTTC	CASSHRTGDTNYGYTF